Listed below are T cell receptor beta chains from one sample, sequenced in a study of neurological immune-mediated disorders. One entry per CDR3 protein, called by TCRdb with MiXCR from the 5' RACE reads. The data show tens of thousands of distinct CDR3 sequences, approximately 13% seen once. Sequencing was performed on PBMCs. These receptor sequences come from a female donor with HTLV-1-associated myelopathy (HAM/TSP). The CDR3 runs from the conserved cysteine through the conserved F or W. Fields, in order: V gene, D gene, J gene, clone size, CDR3 length, CDR3 protein, CDR3 DNA. The D gene is left open where the match is weak. Rows give clone size only sometimes, using once, few, many, or a class for an expanded clone.

TRBV5-6	.	TRBJ1-4	many	13	CASSLEVNEKLFF	TGTGCCAGCAGCTTGGAAGTTAATGAAAAACTGTTTTTT
TRBV20-1	.	TRBJ2-1	many	13	CSALAGTYNEQFF	TGCAGTGCTCTGGCCGGTACCTACAATGAGCAGTTCTTC
TRBV2	.	TRBJ2-1	many	11	CASSVDYQQFF	TGTGCCAGCAGTGTGGACTACCAGCAGTTCTTC
TRBV5-1	.	TRBJ2-2	.	14	CASGGTVNTGELFF	TGCGCCAGTGGAGGTACGGTGAACACCGGGGAGCTGTTTTTT
TRBV5-1	TRBD1	TRBJ2-3	many	16	CASSSGQAVSTDTQYF	TGCGCCAGCAGCTCGGGACAGGCAGTTAGCACAGATACGCAGTATTTT
TRBV5-1	.	TRBJ2-6	many	16	CASSLAAGPGANVLTF	TGCGCCAGCAGCTTGGCGGCAGGGCCCGGGGCCAACGTCCTGACTTTC
TRBV5-5	TRBD2	TRBJ2-1	many	17	CASSLRLAGGIYNEQFF	TGTGCCAGCAGCTTAAGGCTAGCGGGGGGGATCTACAATGAGCAGTTCTTC
TRBV12-3/TRBV12-4	.	TRBJ1-5	many	13	CASSTGRYQPQHF	TGTGCCAGCAGCACGGGGCGATATCAGCCCCAGCATTTT
TRBV5-1	.	TRBJ2-3	many	14	CASSWAQDADTQYF	TGCGCCAGCAGCTGGGCCCAGGATGCTGATACGCAGTATTTT
TRBV20-1	.	TRBJ2-3	.	14	CSARDQKVAHTQYF	TGCAGTGCTAGAGATCAGAAAGTGGCGCATACGCAGTATTTT
TRBV4-1	.	TRBJ2-1	many	15	CASSQVDSTYNEQFF	TGCGCCAGCAGCCAAGTAGACAGTACCTACAATGAGCAGTTCTTC
TRBV15	.	TRBJ1-2	many	15	CATSRVDFGDYGYTF	TGTGCCACCAGCAGAGTGGACTTTGGAGACTATGGCTACACCTTC
TRBV5-1	.	TRBJ2-6	many	18	CASSLLGVGSSGANVLTF	TGCGCCAGCAGCTTGCTGGGGGTAGGTTCCTCTGGGGCCAACGTCCTGACTTTC
TRBV5-1	TRBD2	TRBJ2-1	many	15	CASSPTSGGRNEQFF	TGCGCCAGCAGCCCGACTAGCGGGGGGCGAAATGAGCAGTTCTTC
TRBV20-1	.	TRBJ2-3	many	15	CSASRRGEATDTQYF	TGCAGTGCTAGTCGGAGGGGCGAGGCCACAGATACGCAGTATTTT
TRBV4-1	.	TRBJ2-7	many	13	CASSQDNGYEQYF	TGCGCCAGCAGCCAAGATAACGGATACGAGCAGTACTTC
TRBV5-6	TRBD1	TRBJ1-1	many	15	CASSVDRGWDTEAFF	TGTGCCAGCAGCGTCGACAGGGGGTGGGACACTGAAGCTTTCTTT
TRBV9	.	TRBJ1-1	many	13	CASSAFLGTEAFF	TGTGCCAGCAGCGCCTTTCTGGGAACTGAAGCTTTCTTT
TRBV29-1	.	TRBJ1-1	many	13	CSVAGQGGAEAFF	TGCAGCGTTGCGGGGCAGGGAGGGGCTGAAGCTTTCTTT
TRBV20-1	.	TRBJ1-1	many	14	CSARLGGLSTEAFF	TGCAGTGCTAGATTGGGGGGCCTGAGCACTGAAGCTTTCTTT
TRBV5-1	TRBD2	TRBJ2-2	many	15	CASSQPSGVTGELFF	TGCGCCAGCAGCCAGCCTAGCGGGGTCACCGGGGAGCTGTTTTTT
TRBV6-4	TRBD1	TRBJ1-1	many	17	CASSSMGARLRGTEAFF	TGTGCCAGCAGTAGTATGGGGGCAAGGCTCAGGGGGACTGAAGCTTTCTTT
TRBV7-2	TRBD2	TRBJ2-2	.	15	CASSLASGGAGELFF	TGTGCCAGCAGCTTAGCTAGCGGGGGGGCCGGGGAGCTGTTTTTT
TRBV4-2	.	TRBJ2-1	many	15	CASSQESFSYNEQFF	TGTGCCAGCAGCCAAGAATCCTTCTCCTACAATGAGCAGTTCTTC
TRBV7-9	.	TRBJ2-1	.	15	CASSLSGRYYNEQFF	TGTGCCAGCAGCTTGTCTGGACGGTACTACAATGAGCAGTTCTTC
TRBV11-2	.	TRBJ2-1	many	14	CASSLGRYYNEQFF	TGTGCCAGCAGCTTAGGGCGTTACTACAATGAGCAGTTCTTC
TRBV7-9	.	TRBJ2-3	many	13	CASSPLGRDTQYF	TGTGCCAGCAGCCCCCTCGGACGAGATACGCAGTATTTT
TRBV6-6	TRBD1	TRBJ1-1	many	14	CASRTDRVVAEAFF	TGTGCCAGCAGAACCGACAGGGTGGTGGCTGAAGCTTTCTTT
TRBV15	.	TRBJ2-7	many	14	CATSRDLRTDEQYF	TGTGCTACCAGCAGAGATCTAAGGACAGACGAGCAGTACTTC
TRBV12-3/TRBV12-4	TRBD1	TRBJ2-7	.	14	CARQTGTGGGEQYF	TGTGCCAGGCAAACAGGGACAGGGGGCGGTGAGCAGTACTTC
TRBV20-1	TRBD1	TRBJ2-4	many	14	CSARPGTGSNIQYF	TGCAGTGCTAGACCCGGGACAGGGTCAAACATTCAGTACTTC
TRBV9	.	TRBJ1-5	many	15	CASSVGPGGNQPQHF	TGTGCCAGCAGCGTAGGTCCAGGGGGCAATCAGCCCCAGCATTTT
TRBV5-1	.	TRBJ1-2	many	15	CASSPEPSGNYGYTF	TGCGCCAGCAGCCCCGAACCCTCAGGGAACTATGGCTACACCTTC
TRBV28	.	TRBJ1-1	few	10	CASMNTEAFF	TGTGCCAGCATGAACACTGAAGCTTTCTTT
TRBV15	TRBD1	TRBJ1-1	many	13	CATSSDRGRKAFF	TGTGCCACCAGCAGCGACAGGGGACGGAAAGCTTTCTTT
TRBV20-1	TRBD1	TRBJ1-5	many	15	CSASLGGTGNQPQHF	TGCAGTGCTAGCCTTGGTGGGACAGGGAATCAGCCCCAGCATTTT
TRBV7-9	.	TRBJ2-2	many	12	CASSLALGELFF	TGTGCCAGCAGCTTAGCACTCGGGGAGCTGTTTTTT
TRBV7-2	.	TRBJ1-5	many	14	CASSQGVRVQPQHF	TGTGCCAGCAGCCAAGGGGTGAGGGTTCAGCCCCAGCATTTT
TRBV9	TRBD1	TRBJ2-7	once	14	CASSADRVAFDQYF	TGTGCCAGCAGCGCGGACAGGGTAGCGTTCGATCAGTACTTC
TRBV18	TRBD1	TRBJ2-5	many	16	CASSQAGTGFLETQYF	TGTGCCAGCTCACAAGCCGGGACAGGGTTTCTAGAGACCCAGTACTTC
TRBV10-1	.	TRBJ2-5	.	14	CASSESGSGETQYF	TGCGCCAGCAGTGAGTCGGGCAGCGGAGAGACCCAGTACTTC
TRBV29-1	.	TRBJ2-2	many	13	CSVVRANTGELFF	TGCAGCGTTGTAAGAGCGAACACCGGGGAGCTGTTTTTT
TRBV18	TRBD1	TRBJ2-5	many	14	CASSRGQGQETQYF	TGTGCCAGCTCACGCGGACAGGGCCAAGAGACCCAGTACTTC
TRBV5-1	.	TRBJ2-7	many	11	CASSFPLEQYF	TGCGCCAGCAGCTTCCCCCTCGAGCAGTACTTC
TRBV28	.	TRBJ1-2	many	11	CASHSNYGYTF	TGTGCCAGCCATTCCAATTATGGCTACACCTTC
TRBV6-5	TRBD1	TRBJ2-7	.	13	CASSWGQSYEQYF	TGTGCCAGCAGTTGGGGACAGTCCTACGAGCAGTACTTC
TRBV7-8	TRBD1	TRBJ1-4	.	19	CASSARGFGTDLVEEKLFF	TGTGCCAGCAGCGCAAGGGGTTTTGGGACAGACCTCGTCGAGGAAAAACTGTTTTTT
TRBV3-1	.	TRBJ2-3	many	14	CASSRRWATDTQYF	TGTGCCAGCAGCCGAAGATGGGCGACAGATACGCAGTATTTT
TRBV10-2	TRBD1	TRBJ2-7	many	13	CASRKDRVREQYF	TGCGCCAGCAGGAAGGACAGGGTGAGGGAGCAGTACTTC
TRBV12-3/TRBV12-4	.	TRBJ2-7	many	14	CASSLAGGLYEQYF	TGTGCCAGCAGTTTAGCGGGGGGGCTATACGAGCAGTACTTC
TRBV28	.	TRBJ1-6	many	14	CASSLTGTNSPLHF	TGTGCCAGCAGTTTGACGGGAACAAATTCACCCCTCCACTTT
TRBV7-9	TRBD1	TRBJ1-3	many	14	CASSRQGSGNTIYF	TGTGCCAGCAGCCGACAGGGATCTGGAAACACCATATATTTT
TRBV29-1	TRBD1	TRBJ2-2	many	12	CSVGRGPEELFF	TGCAGCGTTGGTAGGGGGCCCGAGGAGCTGTTTTTT
TRBV11-2	.	TRBJ2-3	many	14	CASSRSASTDTQYF	TGTGCCAGCAGCCGTTCAGCTAGCACAGATACGCAGTATTTT
TRBV30	TRBD2	TRBJ2-2	.	17	CAGGTSGAYANTGELFF	TGTGCCGGGGGGACTAGCGGGGCTTACGCGAACACCGGGGAGCTGTTTTTT